What follows are 24 T cell receptor beta chains derived from one specimen sequenced in a study of metastatic and nonmetastatic thyroid tumors. TCRdb reprocessed the PCR reads using MiXCR. The sample includes 6,000 or so clones, roughly 29% of them seen just once. Patients were all untreated before their thyroid surgery. Material: adjacent normal tissue. These receptors all come from a female donor with papillary thyroid cancer or a benign thyroid nodule (not recorded which). Some clones in this sample may be carry-over from other donors' samples.

This clone is medium-sized (0.01 to 0.1%). J is TRBJ2-3 and V is TRBV6-2 or TRBV6-3, with TRBD2 matching over 14 bases. Germline trimming cut 4 bases from V and 2 bases from J; bases unmatched to any gene: 11. This CDR3 comprises 19 residues. Germline CDR1 is MNHEY and CDR2 is SVGEGT. CDR3 DNA: TGTGCCAGCAGTTCCGGGACTAGCGGGAGAGTGCCCCACACAGATACGCAGTATTTT. It specifies CASSSGTSGRVPHTDTQYF.

The chain uses TRBV6-2 or TRBV6-3 and TRBJ1-2, with D unclear. Trimming took off 6 bases at V and 4 bases at J, with 18 bases between the two ends. The CDR3 sequence is 15 residues long. Germline lookup yields CDR1 MNHEY and CDR2 SVGEGT. The CDR3 loop reads CASRYPGLPAYGYTF. DNA for the CDR3: TGTGCCAGCAGATACCCCGGTCTTCCCGCCTATGGCTACACCTTC.

CDR3 coding DNA: TGCGCCAGCAGCTTGATGGATGCCTACGAGCAGTACTTC. Amino acids: CASSLMDAYEQYF. The J gene is TRBJ2-7, the V gene TRBV5-1; no definite D call. Germline loops: CDR1 SGHRS, CDR2 YFSETQ. The length of the CDR3 is 13 residues. Trimming stripped 1 base from V and 2 bases from J, with 7 bases between.

The V call is TRBV6-1, the J call TRBJ2-7; 9 nucleotides align to TRBD2. CDR1 and CDR2 from the germline V gene are MNHNS and SASEGT. The CDR3 contains 15 residues. J gave up 6 bases and V 5 bases, and 11 bases lay outside the gene matches. The CDR3 reads CASSTPGLAITEQYF. CDR3 sequence (DNA): TGTGCCAGCAGTACCCCGGGACTAGCTATTACCGAGCAGTACTTC.

In this sample, this clone is medium-sized. Sequence at one end of the junction differs from germline and may be a read error. The chain is built from TRBV28 and TRBJ1-3; possibly TRBD1 for D (6 bases). The CDR3 runs to 15 residues. Germline lookup yields CDR1 MDHEN and CDR2 SYDVKM. The CDR3 here is CASSPPGAAGNTIYF. Here the CDR3 DNA reads TGTGCCAGCAGTCCGCCGGGGGCGGCTGGGAACACCATATATTTT.

This clone was observed a handful of times. The rearrangement uses TRBV7-8 and TRBJ2-4, with D hard to call. The CDR3 length is 13 residues. The germline V gene has CDR1 SGHVS and CDR2 FQNEAQ. Trimming took off 2 bases at V and 0 bases at J, with 2 bases between the two ends. CDR3 coding DNA: TGTGCCAGCAGCTTACTAGCCAAAAACATTCAGTACTTC. It is translated as CASSLLAKNIQYF.

This clone appeared a few times. It may be a read error: a sequence one base away is much more abundant. This sample includes further DNA sequences coding for the same CDR3. The chain joins TRBV10-1 to TRBJ2-1, with D unresolved. V shed 6 bases and J shed 10 bases, with 19 bases lying between them. CDR3 length: 14 amino acids. Germline V CDR1 and CDR2: WNHNN, SYGVQD (reference sequence). The CDR3 here is CASRDPDALLEQFF. DNA for the CDR3: TGCGCCAGCAGAGACCCGGACGCGCTTTTGGAGCAGTTCTTC.

This clone has more than one count but fewer than ten. The chain is built from TRBV27 and TRBJ1-1, with D unclear. The CDR3 is 13 amino acids. Germline-derived CDR1 and CDR2 are MNHEY and SMNVEV (reference sequence). V lost 7 bases, J lost 4 bases, and 13 bases lay in between. CDR3 bases: TGTGCCAGCAAACCGGTAGGAAGCACTGAAGCTTTCTTT. Protein sequence: CASKPVGSTEAFF.

The CDR3 DNA reads as TGTGCCAGCACCGAAGGAAGGACAGGGAGTAATTCACCCCTCCACTTT. It yields the protein CASTEGRTGSNSPLHF. The chain has TRBV6-1 and TRBJ1-6; 8 bases are a match to TRBD1. The CDR3 extends over 16 amino acids. Germline values: CDR1 MNHNS, CDR2 SASEGT. Losses at the gene ends were 7 bases for V and 6 bases for J; bases not matched to a gene: 11.

The table lists this clone with a few counts. The chain employs TRBV12-3 or TRBV12-4 and TRBJ2-1, with 7 bases fitting TRBD2. V lost 6 bases to trimming and J lost 10 bases; unmatched junction nucleotides: 18. The CDR3 contains 16 residues. The CDR3 spells CASRPTGTIGEKEQFF. The CDR3 region has the DNA TGTGCCAGCAGGCCGACCGGGACTATCGGGGAGAAGGAGCAGTTCTTC.

This clone was found many times. This chain uses TRBV20-1 with TRBJ2-5; D might be TRBD1 or TRBD2, each matching 5 bases. This CDR3 spans 12 amino acids. V was pared by 7 bases and J by 4 bases, with 13 bases between. In germline, CDR1 is DFQATT, CDR2 SNEGSKA (reference sequence). The chain's CDR3 is CSGIKRGETQYF. CDR3 bases: TGCAGTGGGATAAAGAGGGGAGAGACCCAGTACTTC.

Points on this clone: At one end the junction does not follow the germline gene, possibly because of a read error. The CDR3 coding sequence is TGTGCCAGCAGCGCCGGGCAAGCGGCGAACGCTGAAGCTTTCTTT. It specifies CASSAGQAANAEAFF. The chain has TRBV7-2 and TRBJ1-1, with D uncertain. Germline lookup yields CDR1 SGHTA and CDR2 FQGNSA. The CDR3 runs 15 residues.

The V gene is TRBV5-1, the J gene TRBJ2-7; weak D call: TRBD2 (7 bases). The CDR3 is 14 residues long. Between the trimmed V and J ends, which lost 0 bases and 5 bases, there was a span of 12 bases. Germline assignment: CDR1 SGHRS and CDR2 YFSETQ. CDR3 in amino acids: CASSLVGGGDEQYF. The CDR3 DNA sequence: TGCGCCAGCAGCTTGGTAGGGGGAGGGGACGAGCAGTACTTC.

The J gene is TRBJ2-3, the V gene TRBV19; the D call may be TRBD1 or TRBD2 (6 bases each). The CDR3 is 16 residues long. Per germline, CDR1 LNHDA and CDR2 SQIVND (reference sequence). The ends were cut back, 4 bases at V and 1 base at J, with 15 bases in the middle. As DNA, the CDR3 is TGTGCCAGTAGTACGGTTTCGGGGGCCCGCACAGATACGCAGTATTTT. Protein sequence: CASSTVSGARTDTQYF.

By share, this clone counts as medium-sized. V is TRBV2 and J is TRBJ1-6, with D hard to call. The ends were cut back, 7 bases at V and 8 bases at J, with 12 bases in the middle. CDR1 is SNHLY, CDR2 FYNNEI, per germline. The CDR3 length is 13 residues. Here the CDR3 reads CASTITTDSPLHF. DNA for the CDR3: TGTGCCAGCACCATAACCACGGATTCACCCCTCCACTTT.

This clone was seen a few times. This specimen includes other DNA sequences encoding the same CDR3. This chain links TRBV10-3 with TRBJ2-3; no firm D call. Trimming removed 10 bases at V and 6 bases at J, with 14 bases between. This CDR3 spans 12 amino acids. The V gene's germline CDR1 is ENHRY and CDR2 SYGVKD. In nucleotides, the CDR3 is TGTGCCACCTGGGCTGAAAGGGATACGCAGTATTTT. It translates to CATWAERDTQYF.

The V gene is TRBV20-1, the J gene TRBJ1-2; the D gene is possibly TRBD1 (5 bases). Trimming removed 0 bases from V and 4 bases from J, with 9 bases in between. The germline gives CDR1 DFQATT, CDR2 SNEGSKA (reference sequence). The CDR3 is 13 residues long. The CDR3 DNA follows: TGCAGTGCTAGAGAAGGGACGGGCTATGGCTACACCTTC. Amino acids: CSAREGTGYGYTF.

The chain uses TRBV24-1 and TRBJ1-5; no definite D call. Looked up from germline, CDR1 is KGHDR and CDR2 is SFDVKD. CDR3 size: 12 residues. V was cut by 8 bases and J by 6 bases, with 10 bases left in between. The CDR3 nucleotides read TGTGCCACCAAGGCGGAGGGTCAGCCCCAGCATTTT. It encodes CATKAEGQPQHF.

The rearrangement links TRBV19 to TRBJ2-6; D possibly corresponds to TRBD1 (6 bases). The CDR3 totals 17 residues. Trimming took 6 bases from V and 0 from J, leaving 15 bases between them. Germline V gives CDR1 LNHDA, CDR2 SQIVND (reference sequence). The CDR3 nucleotides read TGTGCCAGTAGCCCGGGACACCTGATCTCTGGGGCCAACGTCCTGACTTTC. This sequence encodes CASSPGHLISGANVLTF.

This clone was recorded a few times. The chain joins TRBV12-3 or TRBV12-4 to TRBJ2-7, with 8 bases identical to TRBD2. V trimming: 6 bases; J trimming: 7 bases; junction bases outside the gene matches: 8. The CDR3 has 13 residues. The CDR3 nucleotides are TGTGCCAGCAGCGCGACTAGCGTGGGGGAGCAGTACGTC. It is translated as CASSATSVGEQYV.

The chain carries TRBV2 and TRBJ2-7; 8 bases fit TRBD1. J lost 6 bases, V lost 8 bases, and 9 bases had no gene match. Looked up from germline, CDR1 is SNHLY and CDR2 is FYNNEI. This CDR3 contains 13 residues. The CDR3: CASADRVTLEQYF. The CDR3 DNA is TGTGCCAGCGCGGACAGGGTAACCCTCGAGCAGTACTTC. Supplemented by reference TRBV2 and TRBJ2-7, the full variable domain reads EPEVTQTPSHQVTQMGQEVILRCVPISNHLYFYWYRQILGQKVEFLVSFYNNEISEKSEIFDDQFSVERPDGSNFTLKIRSTKLEDSAMYFCASADRVTLEQYFGPGTRLTVT.

The chain employs TRBV15 and TRBJ1-5; 10 bases align to TRBD1. The CDR3 consists of 17 residues. The germline gives CDR1 LNHNV, CDR2 YYDKDF (reference sequence). The V gene end was trimmed by 3 bases and the J gene end by 4 bases; junction bases not matched to a gene: 9. The CDR3 DNA reads TGTGCCACCAGCAGTTACCGGGACAGGGGAATGAATCAGCCCCAGCATTTT. Protein product: CATSSYRDRGMNQPQHF.

V is TRBV11-2 and J is TRBJ2-1; D remains ambiguous. V was clipped by 5 bases and J by 6 bases, with 20 bases between them. In germline, CDR1 is SGHAT, CDR2 FQNNGV. The CDR3 loop spans 16 amino acids. CDR3 sequence reads: CASSHRAPTGVNEQFF. The CDR3 DNA reads as TGTGCCAGCAGCCACCGGGCTCCCACTGGGGTCAATGAGCAGTTCTTC.

The J gene is TRBJ2-1, the V gene TRBV5-1; 10 nucleotides line up with TRBD1. The CDR3 has 15 residues. Germline lookup yields CDR1 SGHRS and CDR2 YFSETQ. V shed 4 bases and J 4 bases; nucleotides not matched to a gene: 5. The CDR3 DNA follows: TGCGCCAGCAGCGCCGGGACAGGGGTTTACAATGAGCAGTTCTTC. Its translation is CASSAGTGVYNEQFF.